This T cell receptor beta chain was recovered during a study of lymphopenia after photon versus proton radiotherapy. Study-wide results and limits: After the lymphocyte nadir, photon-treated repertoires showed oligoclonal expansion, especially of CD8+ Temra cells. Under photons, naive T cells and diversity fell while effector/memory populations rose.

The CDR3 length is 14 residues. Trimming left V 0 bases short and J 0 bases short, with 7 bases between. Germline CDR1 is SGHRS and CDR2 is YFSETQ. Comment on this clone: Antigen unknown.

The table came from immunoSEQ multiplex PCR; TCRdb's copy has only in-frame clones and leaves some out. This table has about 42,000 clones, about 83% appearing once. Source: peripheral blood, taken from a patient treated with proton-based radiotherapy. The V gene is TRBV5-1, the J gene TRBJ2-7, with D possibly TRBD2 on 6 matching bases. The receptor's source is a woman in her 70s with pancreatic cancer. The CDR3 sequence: CASSLGGTSYEQYF. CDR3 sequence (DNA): TGCGCCAGCAGCTTGGGCGGGACCTCCTACGAGCAGTACTTC.